A selection of T cell receptor beta chains follows, all from one sample in a study of cytomegalovirus exposure and HLA in healthy donors. Clones were read by immunoSEQ multiplex PCR, and TCRdb kept only the in-frame ones, dropping some. The sample's table shows some 110,000 clones. The material sequenced was PBMCs. These TCRs come from a man aged 30 to 45 in good health and CMV-seronegative. Each CDR3 is given with its conserved first and last residue. Fields, in order: V gene, CDR3 protein.

TRBV29-1 CSVMDREATGELFF
TRBV19 CASDQGLPGNTIYF
TRBV6-5 CASSYGVNYGYTF
TRBV29-1 CSVLGGGNEKLFF
TRBV7-9 CASSLNSPYEQYF
TRBV7-8 CASSLAPLSGSMSTGELFF
TRBV28 CASSLRDTEAFF
TRBV10-3 CAIRGTGGVSGNTIYF
TRBV7-9 CASSSSWGPKGETQYF
TRBV5-6 CASSPKTDYGYTF
TRBV9 CASSVGPQGLSQETQYF
TRBV4-1 CASSQELTSGGPDTQYF
TRBV9 CASSSGGRLNTEAFF
TRBV28 CASSLNLGQTVGYTF
TRBV2 CASSVNGEETQYF
TRBV6-5 CASSQGFYEQYF
TRBV4-2 CASSQAREGYYEQYF
TRBV19 CASSIDRGSVGYTF
TRBV19 CASSPWSDTEAFF
TRBV9 CASSEEPGLAGGPGYEQYF
TRBV7-9 CASSAGGPAQNTEAFF
TRBV10-1 CASSLGGDGSPLHF
TRBV30 CAWSEGNRGAQETQYF
TRBV29-1 CSVETGGDEQYF
TRBV4-1 CASSQAVYRSNYGYTF
TRBV7-9 CASSFWRGSTDTQYF
TRBV4-2 CASSQFRTSGRTNNEQFF
TRBV19 CASTPVTGGNQPQHF
TRBV9 CASSVSSGVGSSYEQYF
TRBV9 CASSAGSIEDEQFF
TRBV30 CAWSGDRRYEQYF
TRBV30 CAYSSGENYGYTF
TRBV5-6 CASSLVAGLTEKLFF
TRBV19 CASSFDRAEAEGYTF
TRBV11-1 CASSLVKGAQGEQYF
TRBV2 CASRLAGRSDTQYF
TRBV11-2 CASSFTGVPRPDTQYF
TRBV18 CASSLLQGSGANVLTF
TRBV11-3 CASSLTLGEQYF
TRBV5-4 CASSTRTGSYEQYF